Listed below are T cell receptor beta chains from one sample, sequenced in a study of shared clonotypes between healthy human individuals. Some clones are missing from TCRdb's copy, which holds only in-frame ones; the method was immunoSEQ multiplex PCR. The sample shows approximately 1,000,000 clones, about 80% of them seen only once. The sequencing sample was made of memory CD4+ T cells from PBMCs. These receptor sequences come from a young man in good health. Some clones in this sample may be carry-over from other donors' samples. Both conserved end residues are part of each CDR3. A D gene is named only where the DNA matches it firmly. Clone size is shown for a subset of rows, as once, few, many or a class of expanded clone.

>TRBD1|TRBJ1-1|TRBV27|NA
CASSFGQGVTEAFF
TGTGCCAGCAGTTTCGGGCAGGGGGTCACTGAAGCTTTCTTT
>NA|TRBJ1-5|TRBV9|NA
CASSQGVRNQPQHF
TGTGCCAGCAGCCAGGGAGTTCGCAATCAGCCCCAGCATTTT
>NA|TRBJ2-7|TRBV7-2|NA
CASSLAWSGAGDYEQYF
TGTGCCAGCAGCTTAGCCTGGTCCGGGGCAGGGGACTACGAGCAGTACTTC
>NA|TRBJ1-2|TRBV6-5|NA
CASSYIQLPYGYTF
TGTGCCAGCAGTTACATCCAGCTCCCCTATGGCTACACCTTC
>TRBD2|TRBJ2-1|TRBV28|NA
CASSTTSGGRLDEQFF
TGTGCCAGCAGTACGACTAGCGGGGGACGGTTAGATGAGCAGTTCTTC
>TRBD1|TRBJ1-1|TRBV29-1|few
CSVGGTGEFTEAFF
TGCAGCGTTGGGGGGACAGGGGAGTTTACTGAAGCTTTCTTT
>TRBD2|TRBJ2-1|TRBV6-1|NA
CASTRAGVSYNEQFF
TGTGCCAGCACCCGAGCGGGAGTGTCCTACAATGAGCAGTTCTTC
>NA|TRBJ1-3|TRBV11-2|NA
CASSLGQTTRNTIYF
TGTGCCAGCAGCTTAGGACAGACCACTAGAAACACCATATATTTT
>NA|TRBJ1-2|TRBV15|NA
CATSRDKQYGYTF
TGTGCCACCAGCAGAGATAAACAGTATGGCTACACCTTC
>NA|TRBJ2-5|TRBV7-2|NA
CASSLAFKETQYF
TGTGCCAGCAGCTTAGCCTTTAAAGAGACCCAGTACTTC
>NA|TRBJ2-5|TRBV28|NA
CASSYARRETQYF
TGTGCCAGCAGTTACGCGCGGCGGGAGACCCAGTACTTC
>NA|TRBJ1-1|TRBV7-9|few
CASSVEALGAFF
TGTGCCAGCAGCGTAGAGGCCCTTGGGGCTTTCTTT
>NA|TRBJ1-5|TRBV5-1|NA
CASSPTGGGNQPQHF
TGCGCCAGCAGCCCTACGGGGGGGGGCAATCAGCCCCAGCATTTT
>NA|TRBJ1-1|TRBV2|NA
CASSEVSKAFF
TGTGCCAGCAGTGAAGTTAGTAAAGCTTTCTTT
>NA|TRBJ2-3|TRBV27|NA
CASSLKGFGRTDTQYF
TGTGCCAGCAGTTTAAAGGGGTTCGGGAGAACAGATACGCAGTATTTT
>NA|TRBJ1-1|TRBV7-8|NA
CASSFGRDGRNTEAFF
TGTGCCAGCAGCTTCGGCAGGGATGGGCGGAACACTGAAGCTTTCTTT
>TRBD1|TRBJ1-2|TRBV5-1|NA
CASSPGTDGGGYTF
TGCGCCAGCAGCCCCGGGACAGATGGAGGAGGCTACACCTTC
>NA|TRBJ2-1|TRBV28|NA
CASTPYGTDWAAFF
TGTGCCAGCACCCCCTATGGGACGGATTGGGCGGCGTTCTTC
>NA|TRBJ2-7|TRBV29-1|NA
CSVAGTSSYEQYF
TGCAGCGTTGCCGGGACAAGCTCCTACGAGCAGTACTTC
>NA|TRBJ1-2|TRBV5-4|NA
CASSSGTDSRNYGYTF
TGTGCCAGCAGCTCGGGGACGGACTCTCGGAACTATGGCTACACCTTC
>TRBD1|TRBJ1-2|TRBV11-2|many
CASSPNPGQNNYGYTF
TGTGCCAGCAGCCCAAACCCGGGACAGAATAACTATGGCTACACCTTC
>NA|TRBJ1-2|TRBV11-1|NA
CASSLIQNYGYTF
TGTGCCAGCAGCTTAATACAGAACTATGGCTACACCTTC
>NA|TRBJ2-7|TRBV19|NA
CASSTPGRGVYEQYF
TGTGCCAGTAGTACCCCGGGCAGGGGGGTCTACGAGCAGTACTTC
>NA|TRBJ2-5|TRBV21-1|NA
CASSKYTSPNVTQYF
TGTGCCAGCAGCAAATATACTAGTCCGAATGTGACCCAGTACTTC
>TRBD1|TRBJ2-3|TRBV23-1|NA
CASSQLGQGAPDTQYF
TGCGCCAGCAGTCAACTGGGACAGGGCGCACCAGATACGCAGTATTTT
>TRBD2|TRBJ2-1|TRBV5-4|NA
CASSLASGRYNEQFF
TGTGCCAGCAGCTTAGCTAGCGGGAGATACAATGAGCAGTTCTTC
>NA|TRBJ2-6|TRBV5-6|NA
CASALSPGANVLTF
TGTGCCAGCGCTCTGTCGCCCGGGGCCAACGTCCTGACTTTC
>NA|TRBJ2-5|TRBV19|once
CASSRTVQETQYF
TGTGCCAGTAGTAGGACAGTTCAAGAGACCCAGTACTTC
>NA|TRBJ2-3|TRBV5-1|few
CASSSNLGTDTQYF
TGCGCCAGCAGCTCTAACCTCGGGACAGATACGCAGTATTTT
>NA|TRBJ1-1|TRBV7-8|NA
CASSLVGGNTEAFF
TGTGCCAGCAGCTTAGTCGGCGGCAACACTGAAGCTTTCTTT
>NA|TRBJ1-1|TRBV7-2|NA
CASSLYGQDTEAFF
TGTGCCAGCAGCTTATATGGGCAGGACACTGAAGCTTTCTTT
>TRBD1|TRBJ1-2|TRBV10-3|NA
CAIRGDRASGGYTF
TGTGCCATCAGGGGCGACAGGGCCTCGGGGGGCTACACCTTC
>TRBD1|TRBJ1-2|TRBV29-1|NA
CSVESIDRELGYTF
TGCAGCGTTGAATCTATCGACAGGGAGCTTGGCTACACCTTC
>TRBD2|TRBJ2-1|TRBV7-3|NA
CASASGTSANNEQFF
TGTGCCAGCGCCTCGGGGACTAGCGCAAACAATGAGCAGTTCTTC
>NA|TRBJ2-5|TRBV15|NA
CATSRAARETQYF
TGTGCCACCAGCAGAGCAGCCCGAGAGACCCAGTACTTC
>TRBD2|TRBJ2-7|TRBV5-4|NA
CASSGREGGAEQYF
TGTGCCAGCAGCGGGCGGGAGGGGGGAGCCGAGCAGTACTTC
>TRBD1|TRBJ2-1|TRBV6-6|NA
CASRFALGQGVAEQFF
TGTGCCAGCAGGTTCGCTTTGGGACAGGGGGTTGCTGAGCAGTTCTTC
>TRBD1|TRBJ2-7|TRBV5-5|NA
CASSSRDRYYEQYF
TGTGCCAGCAGCTCCCGGGACAGGTACTACGAGCAGTACTTC
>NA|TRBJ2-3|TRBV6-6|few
CASSYGETDTDTQYF
TGTGCCAGCAGTTACGGAGAGACTGACACAGATACGCAGTATTTT
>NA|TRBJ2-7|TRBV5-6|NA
CASSRRFDRTLREQYF
TGTGCCAGCAGCCGTAGATTTGACAGAACTTTACGGGAGCAGTACTTC
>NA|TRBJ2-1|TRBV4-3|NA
CASSQDYYNEQFF
TGCGCCAGCAGCCAAGATTATTACAATGAGCAGTTCTTC
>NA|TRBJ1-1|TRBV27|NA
CASSPRRNTEAFF
TGTGCCAGCAGTCCGAGGAGAAACACTGAAGCTTTCTTT
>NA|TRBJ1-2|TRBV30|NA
CAWSPGVGYTF
TGTGCCTGGAGCCCAGGGGTGGGCTACACCTTC
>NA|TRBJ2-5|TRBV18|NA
CASSLGFQETQYF
TGTGCCAGCTCACTAGGATTCCAAGAGACCCAGTACTTC
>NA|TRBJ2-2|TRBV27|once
CASSFRPRGGELFF
TGTGCCAGCAGTTTTAGACCCCGGGGCGGGGAGCTGTTTTTT
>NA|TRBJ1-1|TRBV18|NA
CASSPLGVAEAFF
TGTGCCAGCTCACCATTGGGGGTTGCTGAAGCTTTCTTT
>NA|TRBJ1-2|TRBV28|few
CASSFGSDSYGYTF
TGTGCCAGCAGTTTTGGCTCGGACAGCTATGGCTACACCTTC
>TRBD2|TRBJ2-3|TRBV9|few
CASSPLAGGQGDTQYF
TGTGCCAGCAGCCCCTTGGCGGGAGGGCAGGGAGATACGCAGTATTTT
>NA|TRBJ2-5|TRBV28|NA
CASSFRGRLEETQYF
TGTGCCAGCAGTTTCCGGGGCCGGTTGGAAGAGACCCAGTACTTC
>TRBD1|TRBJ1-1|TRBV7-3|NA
CASSPIPGGTEAFF
TGTGCCAGCAGCCCGATCCCAGGGGGCACTGAAGCTTTCTTT